The clone carrying this T cell receptor beta chain came up many times. From RNA transcripts, TCR beta CDR3 regions were amplified. A first-round RT-PCR of the TCR CDR3 used the HTBI primer set. TCRdb itself ran the multiplex PCR reads through MiXCR, one entry per CDR3 protein. The table has about 610,000 distinct CDR3 sequences, about half seen once; the top ten hold about 8.3%. These data belong to a study of T cells in Graves' hyperthyroidism and ophthalmopathy. V lost 5 bases and J 2 bases, leaving 4 bases between the germline ends. Germline values: CDR1 SGHRS, CDR2 YFSETQ. This CDR3 has 11 amino acids. Uncontrolled infection, other autoimmune disease, pregnancy or lactation led to exclusion.

The gene calls are TRBV5-1 and TRBJ2-5; D call uncertain. This clonotype was obtained from a woman aged 18-30 years with Graves' hyperthyroidism. Sequencing used peripheral blood or thyroid tissue (not recorded which). CDR3 loop: CASRQQETQYF. The DNA of the CDR3 is TGCGCCAGCAGACAGCAAGAGACCCAGTACTTC. The full variable domain, with the rest looked up from reference TRBV5-1 and TRBJ2-5, is KAGVTQTPRYLIKTRGQQVTLSCSPISGHRSVSWYQQTPGQGLQFLFEYFSETQRNKGNFPGRFSGRQFSNSRSEMNVSTLELGDSALYLCASRQQETQYFGPGTRLLVL.